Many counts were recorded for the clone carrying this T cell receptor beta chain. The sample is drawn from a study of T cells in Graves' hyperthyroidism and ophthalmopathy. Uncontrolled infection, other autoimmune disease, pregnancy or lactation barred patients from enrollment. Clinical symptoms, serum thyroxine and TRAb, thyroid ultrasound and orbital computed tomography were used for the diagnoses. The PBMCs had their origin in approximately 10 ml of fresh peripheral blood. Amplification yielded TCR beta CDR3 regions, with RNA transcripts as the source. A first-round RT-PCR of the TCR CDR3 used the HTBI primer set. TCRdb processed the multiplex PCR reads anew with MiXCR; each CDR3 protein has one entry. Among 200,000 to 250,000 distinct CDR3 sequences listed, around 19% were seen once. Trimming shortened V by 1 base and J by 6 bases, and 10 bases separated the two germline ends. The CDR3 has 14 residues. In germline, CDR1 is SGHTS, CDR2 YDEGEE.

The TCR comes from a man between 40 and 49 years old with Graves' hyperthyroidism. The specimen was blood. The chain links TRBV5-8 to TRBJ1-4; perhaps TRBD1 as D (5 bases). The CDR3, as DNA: TGTGCCAGCAGCTTGAGGGGTGGCGATGAAAAACTGTTTTTT. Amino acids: CASSLRGGDEKLFF.